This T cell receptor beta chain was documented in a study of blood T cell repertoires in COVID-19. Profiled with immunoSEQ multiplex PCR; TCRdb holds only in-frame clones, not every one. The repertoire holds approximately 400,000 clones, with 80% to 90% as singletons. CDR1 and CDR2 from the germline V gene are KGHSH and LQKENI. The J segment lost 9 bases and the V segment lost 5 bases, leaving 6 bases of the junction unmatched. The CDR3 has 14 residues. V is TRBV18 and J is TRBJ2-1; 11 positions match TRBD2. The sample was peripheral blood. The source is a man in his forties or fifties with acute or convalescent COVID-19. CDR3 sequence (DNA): TGTGCCAGCTCAATTAGCGGGGGGGCGCGTGAGCAGTTCTTC. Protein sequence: CASSISGGAREQFF.